The clone carrying this TCR beta chain showed up just a few times. The antigen is undetermined. Indicated treatment: oral pan-JAK inhibitor, 5-10 mg twice daily. TCR sequencing used cDNA made by reverse transcription of extracted RNA. Assay used: immunoSEQ multiplex PCR; TCRdb lists only in-frame clones, some missing. Among around 100,000 clones listed, more than 75% were seen once. The CDR3 sequence is 15 residues long. V was clipped by 4 bases and J by 0 bases, with 13 bases between them. The germline V gene encodes CDR1 SEHNR and CDR2 FQNEAQ (reference sequence). These data come from a study of CD8+ T cells in alopecia areata. Findings of the study overall: Numerous clones, expanded in lesions, remained in scalp and blood during tofacitinib. Mouse data revealed clearer TCR sharing than patient data did, a gap possibly tied to HLA. The study found higher clonality in lesional than normal scalp, especially in alopecia totalis/universalis.

The source material was CD8+ T cells sorted from blood, sampled around week 30, from a patient treated with tofacitinib. The chain is built from TRBV7-9 and TRBJ2-7, with D possibly being TRBD1 (6 bases). The clonotype originates from a human donor with alopecia areata. The chain's CDR3 is CASSSERGSSYEQYF. The DNA of the CDR3 is TGTGCCAGCAGCTCGGAGAGGGGGAGCTCCTACGAGCAGTACTTC.